The next 28 T cell receptor beta chains were all read from a single sample in a study of T cells in localized non-small cell lung cancer. Measured with immunoSEQ multiplex PCR; TCRdb has only the in-frame clones, and not every one. The data show over 8,500 clones, roughly 84% seen once. The sequenced sample was peripheral blood, obtained before any cancer treatment. The receptor set was obtained from an older male donor with stage III lung adenocarcinoma.

This clone was counted once. CDR3: CASRGLYEQYF. CDR3 coding DNA: TGTGCCAGCAGGGGATTGTACGAGCAGTACTTC. This chain joins TRBV6-6 and TRBJ2-7; D is undetermined. V was shortened by 6 bases and J by 4 bases, with 7 bases between the two germline ends. CDR1 is MNHNY, CDR2 SVGAGI, per germline (reference sequence). This CDR3 is built from 11 residues.

V and J are TRBV25-1 and TRBJ1-1; 7 nucleotides line up with TRBD1. The junction had 7 bases not matched to a gene; V was cut back by 3 bases and J by 6 bases. Germline-derived CDR1 and CDR2 are MGHDK and SYGVNS. The CDR3 is 14 amino acids. The CDR3 DNA is TGTGCCAGCAGTGATACGACAGGGAATTCTGAAGCTTTCTTT. It translates to CASSDTTGNSEAFF. The full variable domain, with the rest looked up from reference TRBV25-1 and TRBJ1-1, is EADIYQTPRYLVIGTGKKITLECSQTMGHDKMYWYQQDPGMELHLIHYSYGVNSTEKGDLSSESTVSRIRTEHFPLTLESARPSHTSQYLCASSDTTGNSEAFFGQGTRLTVV.

This chain links TRBV5-5 with TRBJ2-5; the D gene is possibly TRBD1 (5 bases). From germline, CDR1 is SGHKS and CDR2 YYEKEE (reference sequence). Trimming shortened V by 0 bases and J by 5 bases, and 8 bases separated the two germline ends. This CDR3 is 13 amino acids long. The CDR3 reads CASSLAGRETQYF. Here the CDR3 DNA reads TGTGCCAGCAGCTTGGCAGGGCGGGAGACCCAGTACTTC.

This chain joins TRBV7-9 and TRBJ2-1; 13 bases are a match to TRBD2. The V gene end was trimmed by 6 bases and the J gene end by 2 bases; junction bases not matched to a gene: 4. The CDR3 sequence is 16 residues long. CDR1 and CDR2 (germline): SEHNR, FQNEAQ (reference sequence). The DNA of the CDR3 is TGTGCCAGCAGTCGGACTAGCGGGAGTACCTACAATGAGCAGTTCTTC. Translating gives CASSRTSGSTYNEQFF.

The CDR3 here is CASSLTSGRGEQYF. As DNA, the CDR3 is TGCGCCAGCAGCCTGACTAGCGGGAGAGGCGAGCAGTACTTC. The V gene is TRBV5-1, the J gene TRBJ2-7; 12 bases map to TRBD2. V lost 4 bases to trimming and J lost 6 bases; unmatched junction nucleotides: 5. The CDR3 loop spans 14 amino acids. CDR1 SGHRS and CDR2 YFSETQ come from the germline V gene.

The rearrangement links TRBV5-4 to TRBJ1-1; D is unresolved. Trimming pared 1 base from V and 2 bases from J, leaving 9 bases between. From germline, CDR1 is SGHNT and CDR2 YYREEE (reference sequence). There are 14 residues in the CDR3. The CDR3 is CASSLLDGNTEAFF. CDR3 nucleotides: TGTGCCAGCAGCTTGCTTGACGGCAACACTGAAGCTTTCTTT.

This clone was observed a handful of times. The gene calls are TRBV27 and TRBJ2-7, with TRBD1 identical over 12 bases. Germline CDR1 MNHEY, CDR2 SMNVEV (reference sequence). The CDR3 has 13 residues. After removal of 6 bases from V and 7 bases from J, the junction contained 4 bases not matched to a gene. DNA for the CDR3: TGTGCCAGCAGGGGACAGGGGGCGCGGGAGCAGTACTTC. Its translation: CASRGQGAREQYF.

This chain joins TRBV6-5 and TRBJ1-2; D ambiguous. Per the germline V gene, CDR1 is MNHEY and CDR2 is SVGAGI. V lost 6 bases to trimming and J lost 3 bases, with 2 bases between them. This CDR3 is 10 amino acids long. As DNA, the CDR3 is TGTGCCAGCAGCCACTATGGCTACACCTTC. This sequence encodes CASSHYGYTF.

This clone has just one count. This chain joins TRBV5-1 and TRBJ1-1; D uncertain. The CDR3 runs to 11 residues. Per germline, CDR1 SGHRS and CDR2 YFSETQ. Trimming shortened V by 4 bases and J by 2 bases, and 3 bases separated the two germline ends. CDR3 nucleotides: TGCGCCAGCAGCCATAACACTGAAGCTTTCTTT. This translates into CASSHNTEAFF. Full variable domain (outside the CDR3, taken from reference TRBV5-1 and TRBJ1-1): KAGVTQTPRYLIKTRGQQVTLSCSPISGHRSVSWYQQTPGQGLQFLFEYFSETQRNKGNFPGRFSGRQFSNSRSEMNVSTLELGDSALYLCASSHNTEAFFGQGTRLTVV.

V and J are TRBV5-1 and TRBJ1-2; weak D call: TRBD1 (6 bases). The germline CDR1 and CDR2 sequences are SGHRS and YFSETQ. The CDR3 has 14 residues. V gave up 0 bases and J gave up 7 bases, with 13 bases separating them. The CDR3 here is CASSLDGGASGYTF. The DNA for the CDR3 is TGCGCCAGCAGCTTGGATGGGGGGGCAAGTGGCTACACCTTC.

The CDR3 coding sequence is TGTGCCAGCAGTGAGACCGGGACAGGGGGCTGGTATGAGCAGTTCTTC. This sequence encodes CASSETGTGGWYEQFF. J is TRBJ2-1 and V is TRBV6-1; 12 bases fit TRBD1. Germline trimming cut 3 bases from V and 8 bases from J; bases unmatched to any gene: 8. The CDR3 length is 16 residues. CDR1 is MNHNS and CDR2 is SASEGT in the germline V gene.

The CDR3 sequence is CASSLGTSLEQFF. The CDR3 DNA sequence: TGTGCCAGCAGCCTCGGGACTAGTCTCGAGCAGTTCTTC. The chain recombines TRBV2 with TRBJ2-1; 8 nucleotides align to TRBD2. Germline V gene data show CDR1 as SNHLY and CDR2 as FYNNEI. The CDR3 contains 13 residues. J was trimmed by 10 bases and V by 6 bases; bases with no gene match: 8.

This clone came up a few times. The chain combines TRBV28 with TRBJ2-3; TRBD2 matches at 8 bases. Germline trimming cut 7 bases from V and 4 bases from J; bases unmatched to any gene: 13. This CDR3 spans 16 amino acids. CDR1 and CDR2 (germline): MDHEN, SYDVKM. The CDR3 DNA is TGTGCCAGCAACCCGCCCGGGGGGGCCGGGGCAGATACGCAGTATTTT. As protein: CASNPPGGAGADTQYF.

The chain combines TRBV27 with TRBJ2-3; unclear D gene. CDR1 and CDR2 from the germline V gene are MNHEY and SMNVEV (reference sequence). This CDR3 contains 14 residues. The V end lost 5 bases, the J end lost 3 bases, and 12 bases lay between the germline ends. CDR3 protein: CASSPLGLTDTQYF. The DNA for the CDR3 is TGTGCCAGCAGTCCCCTCGGCTTAACAGATACGCAGTATTTT.

CDR3 nucleotide sequence: TGTGCCAGCAGTCTCCGGGTCAGCGGCACTGAAGCTTTCTTT. Its translation: CASSLRVSGTEAFF. The rearrangement joins TRBV2 to TRBJ1-1; D is ambiguous. Trimming pared 5 bases from V and 4 bases from J, leaving 14 bases between. CDR3 length: 14 residues. Germline-derived CDR1 and CDR2 are SNHLY and FYNNEI.

The chain is built from TRBV4-2 and TRBJ2-7; D is possibly TRBD1 or TRBD2 (5 bases each). The V and J ends lost 4 bases and 1 base respectively, with 11 bases between them. The CDR3 has 14 amino acids. Germline V gene lookup returns CDR1 LGHNA and CDR2 YNFKEQ. The CDR3 DNA reads TGTGCCAGCAGCCCCCCTGGGGGATCCTACGAGCAGTACTTC. Translated, it gives CASSPPGGSYEQYF.

The chain uses TRBV11-2 and TRBJ1-6, with 8 bases matching TRBD1. Germline V CDR1 and CDR2: SGHAT, FQNNGV. The V and J ends lost 6 bases and 5 bases, in that order; junction bases with no gene match: 6. This CDR3 region has 15 residues. The CDR3 sequence: CASRGRGRNNSPLHF. CDR3 DNA sequence: TGTGCCAGCAGAGGCAGGGGGCGGAATAATTCACCCCTCCACTTT.

The chain combines TRBV7-9 with TRBJ1-2, with a possible D match to TRBD1 (5 bases). The germline V gene has CDR1 SEHNR and CDR2 FQNEAQ (reference sequence). The germline V and J ends were trimmed by 5 bases and 3 bases, with 13 bases remaining between them. The CDR3 loop spans 14 amino acids. The CDR3 DNA follows: TGTGCCAGCAGCCGTTTGGACAACTACTATGGCTACACCTTC. Residues: CASSRLDNYYGYTF. Supplemented by reference TRBV7-9 and TRBJ1-2, the full variable domain reads DTGVSQNPRHKITKRGQNVTFRCDPISEHNRLYWYRQTLGQGPEFLTYFQNEAQLEKSRLLSDRFSAERPKGSFSTLEIQRTEQGDSAMYLCASSRLDNYYGYTFGSGTRLTVV.

This clone was recorded only once. The gene calls are TRBV4-3 and TRBJ1-2; maybe TRBD1 (6 bases). CDR1 LGHNA and CDR2 YSLEER come from the germline V gene. This CDR3 contains 14 residues. Trimming shortened V by 0 bases and J by 5 bases, and 10 bases separated the two germline ends. CDR3 region: CASSQDWQGYGYTF. The CDR3 DNA reads TGCGCCAGCAGCCAAGATTGGCAGGGGTATGGCTACACCTTC.

The chain is built from TRBV6-1 and TRBJ1-2, with 8 positions matching TRBD1. The V gene end was trimmed by 2 bases and the J gene end by 5 bases; junction bases not matched to a gene: 13. The CDR3 consists of 17 residues. Germline CDR1 reads MNHNS; CDR2 reads SASEGT. The CDR3 sequence is CASSEKLNAGGGYGYTF. Here the CDR3 DNA reads TGTGCCAGCAGTGAAAAATTAAATGCAGGGGGCGGATATGGCTACACCTTC.

The chain couples TRBV4-2 to TRBJ2-3, with D uncertain. Per germline, CDR1 LGHNA and CDR2 YNFKEQ. V was shortened by 0 bases and J by 2 bases, with 6 bases between the two germline ends. The CDR3 is 14 amino acids. This CDR3 is CASSQDRATDTQYF. The CDR3 region has the DNA TGTGCCAGCAGCCAAGATCGAGCCACAGATACGCAGTATTTT.

The chain couples TRBV11-2 to TRBJ2-7; tentative D call: TRBD2 (6 bases). Germline V gene lookup returns CDR1 SGHAT and CDR2 FQNNGV. The V and J ends lost 8 bases and 0 bases respectively, with 8 bases between them. This CDR3 is 12 amino acids long. CDR3 bases: TGTGCCAGCGGGGGGACCTCCTACGAGCAGTACTTC. This codes for CASGGTSYEQYF.

The chain joins TRBV2 to TRBJ2-7; 7 bases map to TRBD1. The CDR3 spans 15 residues. V shed 4 bases, J shed 0 bases, and the junction held 6 bases outside the gene matches. Germline assignment: CDR1 SNHLY and CDR2 FYNNEI. The CDR3 nucleotides read TGTGCCAGCAGTGTGGACAGGTCCAGCTCCTACGAGCAGTACTTC. Translation gives CASSVDRSSSYEQYF.

The chain uses TRBV29-1 and TRBJ1-1, with D perhaps matching TRBD1 (5 bases). The CDR3 is made up of 13 amino acids. V lost 6 bases to trimming and J lost 1 base, with 12 bases between them. Per germline, CDR1 SQVTM and CDR2 ANQGSEA. CDR3 DNA sequence: TGCAGCGTCAGGGTGGGGGGGAACACTGAAGCTTTCTTT. This sequence encodes CSVRVGGNTEAFF.

V gene TRBV11-2 combines with J gene TRBJ2-7; D is unclear. The CDR3 length is 14 residues. Germline V gene sequence: CDR1 SGHAT, CDR2 FQNNGV. The germline V and J ends were trimmed by 1 base and 3 bases, with 10 bases remaining between them. The CDR3 protein is CASSLAYPLYEQYF. The CDR3 DNA follows: TGTGCCAGCAGCTTAGCGTACCCCCTCTACGAGCAGTACTTC.

The V call is TRBV27, the J call TRBJ2-1; D is possibly TRBD1 (6 bases). CDR1 is MNHEY and CDR2 is SMNVEV in the germline V gene (reference sequence). V was trimmed by 6 bases and J by 0 bases, leaving 15 bases between them. The CDR3 has 16 amino acids. The CDR3: CASSPDRPSSYNEQFF. The CDR3 DNA reads as TGTGCCAGCAGCCCAGACAGGCCGAGCTCCTACAATGAGCAGTTCTTC.

V is TRBV7-2 and J is TRBJ1-5; D not resolved. Deletions cut 1 base from V and 4 bases from J, with 11 bases between. CDR3 size: 15 residues. Per germline, CDR1 SGHTA and CDR2 FQGNSA. The CDR3 region is CASSLGPDANQPQHF. The DNA of the CDR3 is TGTGCCAGCAGCTTAGGCCCCGATGCTAATCAGCCCCAGCATTTT.

The gene calls are TRBV6-5 and TRBJ1-5, with a possible D match to TRBD1 (5 bases). Trimming took off 6 bases at V and 4 bases at J, with 13 bases between the two ends. Germline-derived CDR1 and CDR2 are MNHEY and SVGAGI. This CDR3 region has 14 residues. The CDR3, as DNA: TGTGCCAGCAGCTTTGACAGTAAAAATCAGCCCCAGCATTTT. Protein product: CASSFDSKNQPQHF.